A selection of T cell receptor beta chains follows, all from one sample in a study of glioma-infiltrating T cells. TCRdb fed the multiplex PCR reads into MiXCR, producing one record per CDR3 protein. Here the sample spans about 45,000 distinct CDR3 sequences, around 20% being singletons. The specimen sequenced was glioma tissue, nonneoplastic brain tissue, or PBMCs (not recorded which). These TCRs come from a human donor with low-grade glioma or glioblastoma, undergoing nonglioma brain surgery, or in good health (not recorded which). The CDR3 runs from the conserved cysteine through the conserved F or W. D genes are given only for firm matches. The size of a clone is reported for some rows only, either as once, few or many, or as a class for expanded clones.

CDR3 protein: CASSLAPSGPQETQYF
CDR3 DNA: TGTGCCAGCAGCTTAGCGCCAAGCGGGCCCCAAGAGACCCAGTACTTC
J gene: TRBJ2-5
D gene: -
V gene: TRBV7-2
clone size: many

CDR3 protein: CASSQDNPVDREPYEQYF
CDR3 DNA: TGTGCCAGCAGCCAAGATAATCCGGTCGACAGGGAGCCCTACGAGCAGTACTTC
J gene: TRBJ2-7
D gene: TRBD1
V gene: TRBV4-2
clone size: many

CDR3 protein: CASSHKTGQAFF
CDR3 DNA: TGCGCCAGCAGCCACAAGACAGGGCAAGCTTTCTTT
J gene: TRBJ1-1
D gene: TRBD1
V gene: TRBV4-1
clone size: many

CDR3 protein: CASSPGLAETYNKQLF
CDR3 DNA: TGTGCCAGCAGCCCGGGACTAGCGGAGACCTACAATAAGCAGTTATTC
J gene: TRBJ2-1
D gene: TRBD2
V gene: TRBV6-5
clone size: -

CDR3 protein: CASSLDNQPQHF
CDR3 DNA: TGTGCCAGCAGCTTAGACAATCAGCCCCAGCATTTT
J gene: TRBJ1-5
D gene: -
V gene: TRBV7-9
clone size: many

CDR3 protein: CAISEMLPGQGYEQYF
CDR3 DNA: TGTGCCATCAGTGAGATGCTCCCGGGACAGGGCTACGAGCAGTACTTC
J gene: TRBJ2-7
D gene: TRBD1
V gene: TRBV10-3
clone size: few

CDR3 protein: CASSEAQHYGYTF
CDR3 DNA: TGTGCCAGCAGTGAAGCACAGCACTATGGCTACACCTTC
J gene: TRBJ1-2
D gene: -
V gene: TRBV6-1
clone size: medium-sized

CDR3 protein: CASSQGPVSLDTQYF
CDR3 DNA: TGCGCCAGCAGCCAAGGCCCGGTATCTCTAGATACGCAGTATTTT
J gene: TRBJ2-3
D gene: -
V gene: TRBV4-1
clone size: many

CDR3 protein: CSAPSMTGMYSPLHF
CDR3 DNA: TGCAGTGCCCCTTCGATGACAGGGATGTACTCACCCCTCCACTTT
J gene: TRBJ1-6
D gene: TRBD1
V gene: TRBV20-1
clone size: many

CDR3 protein: CASSRLAGEVDTQYF
CDR3 DNA: TGTGCCAGCAGTCGGCTAGCGGGAGAGGTAGATACGCAGTATTTT
J gene: TRBJ2-3
D gene: TRBD2
V gene: TRBV4-2
clone size: many

CDR3 protein: CSARERTSGSETQYF
CDR3 DNA: TGCAGTGCTAGAGAAAGGACTAGCGGGAGCGAGACCCAGTACTTC
J gene: TRBJ2-5
D gene: TRBD2
V gene: TRBV20-1
clone size: many

CDR3 protein: CSVETDSSYNEQFF
CDR3 DNA: TGCAGCGTTGAAACGGACAGCTCCTACAATGAGCAGTTCTTC
J gene: TRBJ2-1
D gene: -
V gene: TRBV29-1
clone size: -

CDR3 protein: CASSLAGGEYNEQFF
CDR3 DNA: TGTGCCAGCAGCTTGGCAGGGGGGGAGTACAATGAGCAGTTCTTC
J gene: TRBJ2-1
D gene: -
V gene: TRBV5-5
clone size: -

CDR3 protein: CASSPATSGGWETQYF
CDR3 DNA: TGTGCCAGCAGTCCCGCGACTAGCGGGGGATGGGAGACCCAGTACTTC
J gene: TRBJ2-5
D gene: TRBD2
V gene: TRBV28
clone size: many

CDR3 protein: CASSFSGSGANVLTF
CDR3 DNA: TGTGCCAGCAGCTTCTCTGGATCTGGGGCCAACGTCCTGACTTTC
J gene: TRBJ2-6
D gene: -
V gene: TRBV7-2
clone size: -

CDR3 protein: CASSPLAGEADTQYF
CDR3 DNA: TGTGCCAGCAGCCCACTAGCGGGAGAAGCAGATACGCAGTATTTT
J gene: TRBJ2-3
D gene: TRBD2
V gene: TRBV4-2
clone size: -

CDR3 protein: CASSQVPGNQPQHF
CDR3 DNA: TGTGCCAGCAGCCAAGTTCCAGGGAATCAGCCCCAGCATTTT
J gene: TRBJ1-5
D gene: -
V gene: TRBV3-1
clone size: many

CDR3 protein: CASIPGGGLSSTDTQYF
CDR3 DNA: TGTGCCAGCATCCCCGGCGGGGGGCTCAGTAGCACAGATACGCAGTATTTT
J gene: TRBJ2-3
D gene: TRBD2
V gene: TRBV28
clone size: many

CDR3 protein: CASSSSVTRSDTQYF
CDR3 DNA: TGTGCCAGCAGTTCTAGCGTAACGAGGTCAGATACGCAGTATTTT
J gene: TRBJ2-3
D gene: -
V gene: TRBV6-1
clone size: many

CDR3 protein: CASSEDHGTNTEAFF
CDR3 DNA: TGTGCCAGCAGTGAAGACCACGGGACCAACACTGAAGCTTTCTTT
J gene: TRBJ1-1
D gene: -
V gene: TRBV2
clone size: many

CDR3 protein: CASTYRGRYGYTF
CDR3 DNA: TGTGCCAGCACCTACAGGGGCCGTTATGGCTACACCTTC
J gene: TRBJ1-2
D gene: TRBD1
V gene: TRBV12-3/TRBV12-4
clone size: many

CDR3 protein: CSARALTGGTEAFF
CDR3 DNA: TGCAGTGCTAGAGCCCTTACAGGGGGTACTGAAGCTTTCTTT
J gene: TRBJ1-1
D gene: TRBD1
V gene: TRBV20-1
clone size: many

CDR3 protein: CSARDSFSGEDGQETQYF
CDR3 DNA: TGCAGTGCTAGAGATTCATTTTCAGGGGAGGATGGCCAAGAGACCCAGTACTTC
J gene: TRBJ2-5
D gene: -
V gene: TRBV20-1
clone size: medium-sized

CDR3 protein: CASSEVVGDVNYGYTF
CDR3 DNA: TGTGCCAGCAGTGAAGTTGTCGGAGATGTTAACTATGGCTACACCTTC
J gene: TRBJ1-2
D gene: -
V gene: TRBV2
clone size: -

CDR3 protein: CASSLFGRNQETQYF
CDR3 DNA: TGTGCCAGCAGTTTATTCGGGCGAAACCAAGAGACCCAGTACTTC
J gene: TRBJ2-5
D gene: -
V gene: TRBV27
clone size: medium-sized

CDR3 protein: CASAPVYYEQYF
CDR3 DNA: TGTGCCAGCGCTCCAGTTTACTACGAGCAGTACTTC
J gene: TRBJ2-7
D gene: -
V gene: TRBV2
clone size: few

CDR3 protein: CASSIPGRKYYNEQFF
CDR3 DNA: TGTGCCAGCTCAATACCGGGACGCAAGTACTACAATGAGCAGTTCTTC
J gene: TRBJ2-1
D gene: -
V gene: TRBV18
clone size: -

CDR3 protein: CASSSADSHYGYTF
CDR3 DNA: TGTGCCAGCAGCTCAGCGGACAGTCACTATGGCTACACCTTC
J gene: TRBJ1-2
D gene: -
V gene: TRBV5-4
clone size: -

CDR3 protein: CSARVSGGNNEQFF
CDR3 DNA: TGCAGTGCTAGAGTTAGCGGGGGGAACAATGAGCAGTTCTTC
J gene: TRBJ2-1
D gene: TRBD2
V gene: TRBV20-1
clone size: many

CDR3 protein: CASSSSAYEQYF
CDR3 DNA: TGTGCCAGCAGCTCCTCCGCCTACGAGCAGTACTTC
J gene: TRBJ2-7
D gene: -
V gene: TRBV7-9
clone size: many

CDR3 protein: CASSESTDNEKLFF
CDR3 DNA: TGCGCCAGCAGTGAGTCGACAGATAATGAAAAACTGTTTTTT
J gene: TRBJ1-4
D gene: -
V gene: TRBV6-6
clone size: -

CDR3 protein: CASSRELNTEAFF
CDR3 DNA: TGTGCCAGCAGCCGGGAGTTGAACACTGAAGCTTTCTTT
J gene: TRBJ1-1
D gene: -
V gene: TRBV14
clone size: many

CDR3 protein: CSAREGGSYEQYF
CDR3 DNA: TGCAGCGCGAGGGAAGGTGGCTCCTACGAGCAGTACTTC
J gene: TRBJ2-7
D gene: -
V gene: TRBV29-1
clone size: -

CDR3 protein: CASSLQGTNTEAFF
CDR3 DNA: TGTGCCAGCAGCCTACAGGGGACGAACACTGAAGCTTTCTTT
J gene: TRBJ1-1
D gene: TRBD1
V gene: TRBV6-2/TRBV6-3
clone size: medium-sized

CDR3 protein: CASSLRFSVRLVQPQHF
CDR3 DNA: TGTGCCAGCAGTTTAAGGTTTTCCGTGCGGCTGGTTCAGCCCCAGCATTTT
J gene: TRBJ1-5
D gene: -
V gene: TRBV28
clone size: many

CDR3 protein: CASTSRRNEKLFF
CDR3 DNA: TGTGCCAGCACGAGCAGAAGAAATGAAAAACTGTTTTTT
J gene: TRBJ1-4
D gene: -
V gene: TRBV25-1
clone size: many

CDR3 protein: CATNRGNTGELLF
CDR3 DNA: TGTGCCACCAACAGGGGTAACACCGGGGAGCTGCTTTTT
J gene: TRBJ2-2
D gene: TRBD1
V gene: TRBV24-1
clone size: once

CDR3 protein: CASSSRDKVATYEQYF
CDR3 DNA: TGTGCCAGCAGTTCCCGGGACAAGGTTGCTACCTACGAGCAGTACTTC
J gene: TRBJ2-7
D gene: -
V gene: TRBV12-3/TRBV12-4
clone size: -

CDR3 protein: CASSLGENDGYTF
CDR3 DNA: TGTGCCAGCAGCTTAGGGGAGAATGATGGCTACACCTTC
J gene: TRBJ1-2
D gene: -
V gene: TRBV7-9
clone size: many

CDR3 protein: CSAGLAGVSEQFF
CDR3 DNA: TGCAGCGCTGGACTAGCGGGAGTGAGTGAGCAGTTCTTC
J gene: TRBJ2-1
D gene: TRBD2
V gene: TRBV29-1
clone size: -

CDR3 protein: CASSGTTGESNQPQHF
CDR3 DNA: TGTGCCAGCAGTGGAACGACAGGGGAGAGCAATCAGCCCCAGCATTTT
J gene: TRBJ1-5
D gene: TRBD1
V gene: TRBV25-1
clone size: many

CDR3 protein: CASNEGFNEQFF
CDR3 DNA: TGTGCCAGCAACGAGGGTTTCAATGAGCAGTTCTTC
J gene: TRBJ2-1
D gene: -
V gene: TRBV13
clone size: few

CDR3 protein: CASSQPTGTYPLHF
CDR3 DNA: TGTGCCAGCAGCCAACCGACAGGGACCTACCCCCTCCACTTT
J gene: TRBJ1-6
D gene: TRBD1
V gene: TRBV4-2
clone size: -

CDR3 protein: CSARDQRRAANTGELFF
CDR3 DNA: TGCAGTGCTAGAGATCAGAGGAGAGCGGCGAACACCGGGGAGCTGTTTTTT
J gene: TRBJ2-2
D gene: -
V gene: TRBV20-1
clone size: -

CDR3 protein: CSARVLAGVSTGELFF
CDR3 DNA: TGCAGTGCTAGAGTACTAGCGGGGGTGAGCACCGGGGAGCTGTTTTTT
J gene: TRBJ2-2
D gene: TRBD2
V gene: TRBV20-1
clone size: many

CDR3 protein: CASTGEWTEAFF
CDR3 DNA: TGTGCCAGCACAGGGGAATGGACTGAAGCTTTCTTT
J gene: TRBJ1-1
D gene: -
V gene: TRBV3-1
clone size: many

CDR3 protein: CASSLVRHLPEAFF
CDR3 DNA: TGTGCCAGCAGTTTAGTTCGCCATTTGCCTGAAGCTTTCTTT
J gene: TRBJ1-1
D gene: -
V gene: TRBV12-3/TRBV12-4
clone size: many

CDR3 protein: CSIGSNEQFF
CDR3 DNA: TGCAGCATAGGTAGCAATGAGCAGTTCTTC
J gene: TRBJ2-1
D gene: -
V gene: TRBV29-1
clone size: many

CDR3 protein: CASSLRDAQETQYF
CDR3 DNA: TGTGCCAGCAGCCTCCGGGACGCACAAGAGACCCAGTACTTC
J gene: TRBJ2-5
D gene: -
V gene: TRBV7-2
clone size: many

CDR3 protein: CASSQGATQGETQYF
CDR3 DNA: TGCGCCAGCAGCCAAGGGGCTACCCAAGGAGAGACCCAGTACTTC
J gene: TRBJ2-5
D gene: -
V gene: TRBV4-1
clone size: few

CDR3 protein: CSARVINEQFF
CDR3 DNA: TGCAGTGCTAGAGTTATCAATGAGCAGTTCTTC
J gene: TRBJ2-1
D gene: -
V gene: TRBV20-1
clone size: -

CDR3 protein: CASSQDLAVGYGYTF
CDR3 DNA: TGTGCCAGCAGCCAAGATCTTGCGGTCGGCTATGGCTACACCTTC
J gene: TRBJ1-2
D gene: -
V gene: TRBV4-2
clone size: many

CDR3 protein: CASSLGARFAGEWWNEQFF
CDR3 DNA: TGTGCCAGCAGTCTCGGGGCCCGGTTCGCGGGAGAATGGTGGAATGAGCAGTTCTTC
J gene: TRBJ2-1
D gene: TRBD2
V gene: TRBV6-1
clone size: many

CDR3 protein: CASSGNRVGSTTEAFF
CDR3 DNA: TGCGCCAGCAGCGGAAACAGGGTAGGCTCGACCACTGAAGCTTTCTTT
J gene: TRBJ1-1
D gene: -
V gene: TRBV5-1
clone size: many

CDR3 protein: CATSRGGQYTEAFF
CDR3 DNA: TGTGCCACCAGCAGAGGCGGACAGTACACTGAAGCTTTCTTT
J gene: TRBJ1-1
D gene: -
V gene: TRBV15
clone size: many

CDR3 protein: CSVVGQGYGYTF
CDR3 DNA: TGCAGCGTTGTAGGACAGGGGTATGGCTACACCTTC
J gene: TRBJ1-2
D gene: TRBD1
V gene: TRBV29-1
clone size: few

CDR3 protein: CASSPDRGLTYEQYF
CDR3 DNA: TGTGCCAGCAGCCCAGACAGGGGCCTGACCTACGAGCAGTACTTC
J gene: TRBJ2-7
D gene: TRBD1
V gene: TRBV7-9
clone size: many